The present T cell receptor beta chain was sequenced within a study of graft-versus-host responses after intestinal transplantation. The length of the CDR3 is 13 residues. CDR1 and CDR2 (germline): MRHNA, SNTAGT. Trimming stripped 9 bases from V and 1 base from J, with 7 bases between. This clone was seen a single time. The antigen is undetermined. TCRdb keeps only in-frame clones here, not all; method: immunoSEQ multiplex PCR. The sample has 73,000 or so clones; around 90% are singletons. The input for sequencing was unstimulated CD8+ T cells sorted from spleen or lymph node cells, taken before transplant. The TCR comes from a human donor who was the organ donor for an intestinal transplant. This chain uses TRBV6-4 with TRBJ2-6, with D tentatively TRBD1 (5 bases). CDR3 region: CASRGSGANVLTF. CDR3 nucleotides: TGTGCCAGTAGGGGTTCTGGGGCCAACGTCCTGACTTTC.